The 5 T cell receptor beta chains reported below all come from one sample, sequenced in a study of OX40 agonist ivuxolimab in advanced cancers. TCRdb's copy holds only in-frame clones and misses some; the assay was immunoSEQ multiplex PCR. Among roughly 30,000 clones listed, 70% to 90% were seen once. Sequences were derived from CD4+ or CD8+ T cells sorted from blood, sampled in a trial of the OX40 agonist ivuxolimab. The receptors shown here come from an adult with an advanced solid tumor such as melanoma, head and neck, liver or kidney cancer.

This clone turned up a few times. The chain uses TRBV5-1 and TRBJ2-3; no clear D. This CDR3 has 12 residues. V was shortened by 0 bases and J by 5 bases, with 4 bases between the two germline ends. CDR1 SGHRS and CDR2 YFSETQ come from the germline V gene. Written as DNA, the CDR3 is TGCGCCAGCAGCTTGGCGGAAGATACGCAGTATTTT. Amino acids: CASSLAEDTQYF.

The chain has TRBV29-1 and TRBJ2-1; no clear D gene. This CDR3 is built from 15 residues. Deletions cut 0 bases from V and 8 bases from J, with 17 bases between. CDR1 SQVTM and CDR2 ANQGSEA come from the germline V gene. The CDR3 sequence is CSVEDQMLVTDEQFF. The CDR3 DNA reads as TGCAGCGTTGAAGATCAAATGTTAGTGACCGATGAGCAGTTCTTC.

The V and J genes are TRBV14 and TRBJ2-1, with D possibly being TRBD2 (5 bases). This CDR3 region has 17 residues. The V and J ends lost 1 base and 0 bases respectively, with 13 bases between them. Germline V gives CDR1 SGHDN, CDR2 FVKESK. The CDR3 DNA reads as TGTGCCAGCAGCCAAGGACCGGGCGGGCGCTCCTACAATGAGCAGTTCTTC. It yields the protein CASSQGPGGRSYNEQFF. Supplemented by reference TRBV14 and TRBJ2-1, the full variable domain reads EAGVTQFPSHSVIEKGQTVTLRCDPISGHDNLYWYRRVMGKEIKFLLHFVKESKQDESGMPNNRFLAERTGGTYSTLKVQPAELEDSGVYFCASSQGPGGRSYNEQFFGPGTRLTVL.

The chain carries TRBV11-3 and TRBJ2-1; 7 bases map to TRBD1. The CDR3 covers 15 residues. Germline-derived CDR1 and CDR2 are SGHNT and YENEEA. J lost 6 bases, V lost 1 base, and 6 bases had no gene match. In DNA form, the CDR3 reads TGTGCCAGCAGCTTAGGAGTCGGACAGGCCAATGAGCAGTTCTTC. It encodes CASSLGVGQANEQFF.

This chain links TRBV7-3 with TRBJ2-3; a weak D match, TRBD2 (6 bases). CDR3 size: 16 residues. CDR1 is SGHTA and CDR2 is FQGTGA in the germline V gene. Trimming took off 4 bases at V and 1 base at J, with 15 bases between the two ends. This CDR3 is CASSSIGGVGTDTQYF. For the CDR3, the DNA is TGTGCCAGCAGCTCAATCGGCGGGGTTGGCACAGATACGCAGTATTTT.